These 2 T cell receptor beta chains originate from one sample sequenced in a study of blood T cell repertoires in COVID-19. Method: immunoSEQ multiplex PCR; TCRdb's copy keeps in-frame clones and lacks some. The sample yields about 160,000 clones, over 80% seen once. Sequencing was performed on peripheral blood. Receptors originate from a woman in her 50s with acute or convalescent COVID-19.

The chain links TRBV28 to TRBJ2-7, with TRBD2 matching 8 bases. The trim removed 5 bases at V and 4 bases at J, leaving 10 bases unmatched. From germline, CDR1 is MDHEN and CDR2 SYDVKM. The CDR3 runs 15 residues. The CDR3 loop is CASSSLAGGGYEQYF. The CDR3 bases are TGTGCCAGCAGTAGCCTGGCGGGAGGAGGGTACGAGCAGTACTTC. The whole variable domain, remainder taken from reference TRBV28 and TRBJ2-7, is DVKVTQSSRYLVKRTGEKVFLECVQDMDHENMFWYRQDPGLGLRLIYFSYDVKMKEKGDIPEGYSVSREKKERFSLILESASTNQTSMYLCASSSLAGGGYEQYFGPGTRLTVT.

This clone occurred once. The CDR3: CASISRRSSYNEQFF. In nucleotides, the CDR3 is TGTGCCAGCATCTCACGTAGGAGCTCCTACAATGAGCAGTTCTTC. The chain recombines TRBV5-6 with TRBJ2-1; D is undetermined. Trimming stripped 6 bases from V and 0 bases from J, with 13 bases between. Germline-derived CDR1 and CDR2 are SGHDT and YYEEEE. CDR3 size: 15 residues.